Listed below are T cell receptor beta chains from one sample, sequenced in a study of T-cell reconstitution after alpha-beta-depleted transplantation in children. Each CDR3 protein gets one entry after TCRdb re-called the PCR reads with MiXCR. The sample holds 450,000 to 500,000 distinct CDR3 sequences, under 15% seen once. The sequences come from PBMCs from the stem cell graft donor, collected from the stem cell graft. Receptors originate from a human donor who donated a stem cell graft to a child with combined immunodeficiency. CDR3s include the opening cysteine and the closing phenylalanine or tryptophan. The D gene is left open where the match is weak. The size entry is marked missing in some rows and otherwise reads once, few, many or a size class.

j_call: TRBJ2-7; v_call: TRBV7-9; clone_size: .; d_call: .; cdr3_nt: TGTGCCAGCAGCCTCCGGGACCGATACGAGCAGTACTTC; cdr3_aa: CASSLRDRYEQYF
j_call: TRBJ2-3; v_call: TRBV12-3/TRBV12-4; clone_size: many; d_call: .; cdr3_nt: TGTGCCAGCAGACCTGATGGGGGTCTAGATACGCAGTATTTT; cdr3_aa: CASRPDGGLDTQYF
j_call: TRBJ2-7; v_call: TRBV7-6; clone_size: .; d_call: TRBD2; cdr3_nt: TGTGCCAGCAGCGCTAGAGTCGGCGGGGGGTCCTACGAGCAGTACTTC; cdr3_aa: CASSARVGGGSYEQYF
j_call: TRBJ2-1; v_call: TRBV10-3; clone_size: many; d_call: .; cdr3_nt: TGTGCCATCAGGCCCAGCTCCTACAATGAGCAGTTCTTC; cdr3_aa: CAIRPSSYNEQFF
j_call: TRBJ1-1; v_call: TRBV29-1; clone_size: many; d_call: .; cdr3_nt: TGCAGCGTGTGGGCGAACACTGAAGCTTTCTTT; cdr3_aa: CSVWANTEAFF
j_call: TRBJ2-2; v_call: TRBV9; clone_size: few; d_call: .; cdr3_nt: TGTGCCAGCAGCGTATTAATCACCGGGGAGCTGTTTTTT; cdr3_aa: CASSVLITGELFF
j_call: TRBJ2-1; v_call: TRBV9; clone_size: .; d_call: TRBD2; cdr3_nt: TGTGCCAGCAGCGTAGGGAGCGGGGGATCAATCATAGGGTCCCTCAATGAGCAGTTCTTC; cdr3_aa: CASSVGSGGSIIGSLNEQFF
j_call: TRBJ2-7; v_call: TRBV7-9; clone_size: many; d_call: .; cdr3_nt: TGTGCCAGCAGCTTGCCCTCCGGGCTCGGCGAGCAGTACTTC; cdr3_aa: CASSLPSGLGEQYF
j_call: TRBJ2-1; v_call: TRBV12-3/TRBV12-4; clone_size: few; d_call: TRBD2; cdr3_nt: TGTGCCAGCAAGCGGGATGGCGGGATGTCCTACAATGAGCAGTTCTTC; cdr3_aa: CASKRDGGMSYNEQFF
j_call: TRBJ2-3; v_call: TRBV24-1; clone_size: .; d_call: .; cdr3_nt: TGTGCCACCAGAGGCGGTAGGGGCCGAGATACGCAGTATTTT; cdr3_aa: CATRGGRGRDTQYF
j_call: TRBJ2-1; v_call: TRBV12-3/TRBV12-4; clone_size: many; d_call: .; cdr3_nt: TGTGCCAGCACCCCTTCAGGCCTCCTCAATGAGCAGTTCTTC; cdr3_aa: CASTPSGLLNEQFF
j_call: TRBJ2-1; v_call: TRBV4-3; clone_size: few; d_call: .; cdr3_nt: TGCGCCAGCAGCCAAGGCAGGGGAAGTGATGAGCAGTTCTTC; cdr3_aa: CASSQGRGSDEQFF
j_call: TRBJ2-1; v_call: TRBV6-5; clone_size: many; d_call: .; cdr3_nt: TGTGCCAGCAGTTACCAGGCCCCTACAAACAATGAGCAGTTCTTC; cdr3_aa: CASSYQAPTNNEQFF
j_call: TRBJ2-5; v_call: TRBV19; clone_size: .; d_call: TRBD1; cdr3_nt: TGTGCCAGTAGTCCTCGGACAGGGGTTGTCGAGACCCAGTACTTC; cdr3_aa: CASSPRTGVVETQYF
j_call: TRBJ2-5; v_call: TRBV30; clone_size: few; d_call: .; cdr3_nt: TGTGCCTGGAGTGTACTAGTACTGACGGAGACCCAGTACTTC; cdr3_aa: CAWSVLVLTETQYF
j_call: TRBJ2-3; v_call: TRBV12-3/TRBV12-4; clone_size: few; d_call: TRBD2; cdr3_nt: TGTGCCAGCAGCCCCCGGACTAGCCAGTTCGCAGATACGCAGTATTTT; cdr3_aa: CASSPRTSQFADTQYF
j_call: TRBJ2-5; v_call: TRBV25-1; clone_size: .; d_call: TRBD1; cdr3_nt: TGTGCCAGCAGTGAATGGACAGGCCAAGAGACCCAGTACTTC; cdr3_aa: CASSEWTGQETQYF
j_call: TRBJ2-3; v_call: TRBV7-6; clone_size: few; d_call: .; cdr3_nt: TGTGCCAGCAGCTCCCATTGGGGGCGCGGAGATACGCAGTATTTT; cdr3_aa: CASSSHWGRGDTQYF
j_call: TRBJ1-4; v_call: TRBV29-1; clone_size: few; d_call: .; cdr3_nt: TGCAGCGTTGAAGGGGAAGGGGAAAAACTGTTTTTT; cdr3_aa: CSVEGEGEKLFF
j_call: TRBJ2-2; v_call: TRBV10-3; clone_size: many; d_call: .; cdr3_nt: TGTGCCATCAGTGGATCACTTGGGGGAACCGGGGAGCTGTTTTTT; cdr3_aa: CAISGSLGGTGELFF
j_call: TRBJ2-7; v_call: TRBV5-1; clone_size: .; d_call: TRBD1; cdr3_nt: TGCGCCAGTGATCGAAACAGGGGCACCTACGAGCAGTACTTC; cdr3_aa: CASDRNRGTYEQYF
j_call: TRBJ1-1; v_call: TRBV12-3/TRBV12-4; clone_size: many; d_call: .; cdr3_nt: TGTGCCAGCAGTTCCCAGAGGATGAACACTGAAGCTTTCTTT; cdr3_aa: CASSSQRMNTEAFF
j_call: TRBJ1-1; v_call: TRBV6-5; clone_size: many; d_call: .; cdr3_nt: TGTGCCAGCAGTTACTTTCGGTTGGGTGAAGCTTTCTTT; cdr3_aa: CASSYFRLGEAFF
j_call: TRBJ2-2; v_call: TRBV29-1; clone_size: many; d_call: TRBD1; cdr3_nt: TGCAGCGTTTTACCGACAGGGGGGATCACCGGGGAGCTGTTTTTT; cdr3_aa: CSVLPTGGITGELFF
j_call: TRBJ2-7; v_call: TRBV12-3/TRBV12-4; clone_size: many; d_call: TRBD1; cdr3_nt: TGTGCCAGCAGTTTTGGGACAGGGGTCGAGCAGTACTTC; cdr3_aa: CASSFGTGVEQYF
j_call: TRBJ2-7; v_call: TRBV5-1; clone_size: few; d_call: TRBD1; cdr3_nt: TGCGCCAGCAGCGGCGGACAGGGGGCGTTGGACGAGCAGTACTTC; cdr3_aa: CASSGGQGALDEQYF
j_call: TRBJ2-5; v_call: TRBV7-2; clone_size: few; d_call: TRBD1; cdr3_nt: TGTGCCAGCAGCCCGGGGACAGTTCGAGAGACCCAGTACTTC; cdr3_aa: CASSPGTVRETQYF
j_call: TRBJ2-3; v_call: TRBV30; clone_size: many; d_call: TRBD2; cdr3_nt: TGTGCCTGGAGTGTACGGCGGGAGAGCACAGATACGCAGTATTTT; cdr3_aa: CAWSVRRESTDTQYF
j_call: TRBJ1-3; v_call: TRBV12-3/TRBV12-4; clone_size: few; d_call: .; cdr3_nt: TGTGCCAGCAGTTACGCGGACGGAAACACCATATATTTT; cdr3_aa: CASSYADGNTIYF